This T cell receptor beta chain comes out of a study of CD8+ T cells in alopecia areata. The CDR3 runs 13 residues. V trimming: 6 bases; J trimming: 7 bases; junction bases outside the gene matches: 3. Germline V gene data show CDR1 as SNHLY and CDR2 as FYNNEI. Extracted RNA was reverse transcribed into cDNA, the sequencing template. The protocol was immunoSEQ multiplex PCR, while the TCRdb copy is restricted to in-frame clones and leaves out a portion. The sample gives around 98,000 clones, under 45% of which show up once; 0.6% to 0.85% is in the top ten. This chain joins TRBV2 and TRBJ1-2; TRBD1 aligns across 12 bases. The clonotype was recovered from a human donor with alopecia areata. The sequencing input was CD4+ T cells sorted from blood. The CDR3 sequence: CASRGQGASGYTF. CDR3 nucleotide sequence: TGTGCCAGCAGGGGACAGGGGGCGAGTGGCTACACCTTC.